This entry describes one T cell receptor (beta chain). Its antigen remains undetermined. From each donor, an approximately 2.5 ml peripheral blood sample was drawn into PAXgene tubes and stored at -80 degrees C. Total RNA was isolated from whole blood with the PAXgene blood miRNA kit on an automated QIAcube, without T cell sorting. Peripheral blood from monozygotic twin pairs, either concordant or discordant for inflammatory bowel disease, underwent deep TCRalpha and TCRbeta repertoire profiling that used unique molecular barcoding. For every twin pair, smoking habits were documented, and each individual was categorised as a current, former or never smoker. This specimen belongs to a study of monozygotic twins with inflammatory bowel disease (dated by TCRdb to between 2019 and 2020). Background on the whole study: The full study comprised some 30 monozygotic twin pairs: nine German pairs (four IBD-concordant, five IBD-discordant) and 19 IBD-discordant Danish pairs. Disease-associated traits were sought mainly through comparisons between IBD patients and their genetically identical healthy co-twins within discordant pairs. Each individual had, on average, about 151 000 unique TCRalpha sequences and 181 000 unique TCRbeta sequences available for analysis.

CDR1 and CDR2 were assigned from the germline V gene as SGHRS and YFSETQ. The CDR3 goes from the cysteine to the phenylalanine over 18 residues. No DNA is recorded. Library generation was performed with 5' RACE. For each TCR library, 3,000 to 3,500 ng of total RNA was used. For each sample, cDNA was synthesized in eight separate reactions using SMARTScribe reverse transcriptase. During cDNA synthesis, template switching introduced unique molecular identifiers that contained a 6-nucleotide sample barcode. Two nested PCRs of roughly 15 and 9 cycles amplified the TCRalpha and TCRbeta cDNA, and bead purification followed each PCR. Before amplification, the cDNA was treated with uracil DNA-glycosylase and purified using the QIAquick PCR purification kit. The second PCR added Illumina TruSeq-compatible adapters along with sample-specific barcodes. TapeStation and Qubit were used to check library quality and concentration, and about 5 ng of each library was pooled. Sequencing of pooled libraries was carried out on an Illumina HiSeq2500 single-index Rapid Run using 2 x 100 bp reads and custom sequencing primers. Concerning the study's data processing: MiGEC version 1.2.6 was used for UMI-based consensus assembly to correct PCR and sequencing errors. MiXCR version 2.1.1 was used to carry out V(D)J alignment, clonotype assembly and CDR3 extraction. Gene usage, clonotype sharing and MAIT/NKT TCR abundance were normalised by analysing the top 1000, 10 000 and 20 000 clonotypes per sample. After downsampling to 27 000 UMIs, diversity was calculated as the inverse Simpson index using the vegan R package. Paired Mann-Whitney U tests were applied to discordant twin pairs, with Benjamini-Hochberg correction for multiple testing. TCRdb reprocessed the reads, reporting each CDR3 protein sequence once and no DNA. The V and J calls follow TCRdb's processing rather than the paper's. The sample has 120,000 to 150,000 distinct CDR3 sequences on record. The ten largest account for 2.4% of the sample.

General conclusions and limits of the study: The analysis was unable to tell apart different T cell subtypes. Background noise and inter-individual variability may have been introduced into the repertoires by the differing immunosuppressive treatments among patients. A decrease in TCRbeta repertoire diversity, as measured by inverse Simpson index, was observed in IBD patients compared with their healthy co-twins. The results gave no support for a single strong signal or clonotype linked to IBD. Repertoire similarity did not differ between concordant and discordant twins, which could be due to limited statistical power. Fewer clonotypes were shared with other individuals by IBD patients than by healthy twins, most markedly in patients showing signs of disease activity.

The TCR comes from a human donor with ulcerative colitis or Crohn's disease, or a healthy co-twin of an affected twin (not recorded which). Material for sequencing was blood. In this chain, TRBV5-1 is recombined with TRBJ1-6; as DNA is missing, the TRBD1 call by TCRdb cannot be tested. The CDR3 here reads CASSLRNGHSSYNSPLHF.